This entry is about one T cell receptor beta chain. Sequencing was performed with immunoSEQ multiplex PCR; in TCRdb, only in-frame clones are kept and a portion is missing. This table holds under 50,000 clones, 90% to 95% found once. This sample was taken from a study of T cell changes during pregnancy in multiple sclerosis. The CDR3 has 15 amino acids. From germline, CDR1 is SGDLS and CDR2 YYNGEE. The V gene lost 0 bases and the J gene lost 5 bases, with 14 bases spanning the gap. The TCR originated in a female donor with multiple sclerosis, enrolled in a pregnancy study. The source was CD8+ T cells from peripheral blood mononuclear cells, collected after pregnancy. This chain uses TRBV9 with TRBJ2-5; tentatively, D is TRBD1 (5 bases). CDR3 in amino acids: CASSVEGKWAETQYF. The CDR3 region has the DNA TGTGCCAGCAGCGTAGAGGGGAAGTGGGCCGAGACCCAGTACTTC.